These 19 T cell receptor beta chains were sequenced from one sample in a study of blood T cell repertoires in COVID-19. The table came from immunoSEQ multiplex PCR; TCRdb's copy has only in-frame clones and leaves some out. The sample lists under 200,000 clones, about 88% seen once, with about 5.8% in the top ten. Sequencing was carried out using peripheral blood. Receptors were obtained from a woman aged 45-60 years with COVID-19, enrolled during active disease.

The CDR3 spells CATSQAGGRNIQYF. DNA for the CDR3: TGCGCCACATCTCAAGCGGGGGGAAGGAACATTCAGTACTTC. The chain combines TRBV10-1 with TRBJ2-4; 9 nucleotides match TRBD2. The CDR3 loop spans 14 amino acids. From germline, CDR1 is WNHNN and CDR2 SYGVQD (reference sequence). With 10 bases clipped from V and 7 bases from J, the junction kept 11 bases outside the gene matches.

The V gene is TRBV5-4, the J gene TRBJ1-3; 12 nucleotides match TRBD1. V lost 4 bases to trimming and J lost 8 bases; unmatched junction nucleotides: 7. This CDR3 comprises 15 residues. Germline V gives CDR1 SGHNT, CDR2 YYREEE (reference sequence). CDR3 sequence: CASSKPGQGAHTIYF. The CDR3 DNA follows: TGTGCCAGCAGCAAACCGGGACAGGGGGCACACACCATATATTTT.

DNA of the CDR3: TGTGCCAGCAGCACCCAGGGGGCGCCGGGCACTGAAGCTTTCTTT. It yields the protein CASSTQGAPGTEAFF. V gene TRBV7-9 combines with J gene TRBJ1-1; 8 positions agree with TRBD1. This CDR3 is built from 15 residues. Germline V lookup: CDR1 SEHNR, CDR2 FQNEAQ (reference sequence). The J segment lost 4 bases and the V segment lost 5 bases, leaving 9 bases of the junction unmatched.

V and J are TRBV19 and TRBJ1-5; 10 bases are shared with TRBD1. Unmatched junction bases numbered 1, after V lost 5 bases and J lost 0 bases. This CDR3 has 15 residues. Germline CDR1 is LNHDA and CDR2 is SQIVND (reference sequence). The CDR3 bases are TGTGCCAGTAGTGGGACAGGGGATAGCAATCAGCCCCAGCATTTT. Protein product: CASSGTGDSNQPQHF. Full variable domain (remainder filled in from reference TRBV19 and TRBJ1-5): DGGITQSPKYLFRKEGQNVTLSCEQNLNHDAMYWYRQDPGQGLRLIYYSQIVNDFQKGDIAEGYSVSREKKESFPLTVTSAQKNPTAFYLCASSGTGDSNQPQHFGDGTRLSIL.

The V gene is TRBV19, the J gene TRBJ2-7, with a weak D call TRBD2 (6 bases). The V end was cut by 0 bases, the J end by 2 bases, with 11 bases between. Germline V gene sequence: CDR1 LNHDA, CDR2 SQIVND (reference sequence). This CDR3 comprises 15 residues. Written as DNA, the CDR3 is TGTGCCAGTAGTATAGAAGGGCGGGGTCCCTACGAGCAGTACTTC. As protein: CASSIEGRGPYEQYF.

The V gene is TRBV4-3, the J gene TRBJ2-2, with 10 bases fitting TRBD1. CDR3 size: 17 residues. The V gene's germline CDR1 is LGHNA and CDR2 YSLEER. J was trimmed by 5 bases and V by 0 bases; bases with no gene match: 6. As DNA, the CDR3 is TGCGCCAGCAGCCAAGATACCCGGACAGGGGGTACCGGGGAGCTGTTTTTT. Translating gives CASSQDTRTGGTGELFF.

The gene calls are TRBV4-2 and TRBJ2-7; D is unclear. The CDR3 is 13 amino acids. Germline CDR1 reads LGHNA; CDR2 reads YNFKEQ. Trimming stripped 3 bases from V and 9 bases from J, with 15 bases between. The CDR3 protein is CASSQEPFTGQYF. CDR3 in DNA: TGTGCCAGCAGCCAGGAGCCTTTTACGGGGCAGTACTTC.

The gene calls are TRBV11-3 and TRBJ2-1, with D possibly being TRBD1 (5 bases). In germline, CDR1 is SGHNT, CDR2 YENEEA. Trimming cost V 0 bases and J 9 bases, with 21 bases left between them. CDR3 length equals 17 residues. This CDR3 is CASSLEAGVRDTCEQFF. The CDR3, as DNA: TGTGCCAGCAGCTTAGAGGCCGGCGTCAGGGATACGTGTGAGCAGTTCTTC.

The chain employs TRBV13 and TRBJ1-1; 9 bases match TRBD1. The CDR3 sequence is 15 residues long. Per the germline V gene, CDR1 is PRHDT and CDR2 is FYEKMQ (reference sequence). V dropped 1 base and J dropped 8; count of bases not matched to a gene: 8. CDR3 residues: CASSLEGQGISEAFF. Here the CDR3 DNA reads TGTGCCAGCAGCTTAGAGGGACAGGGAATTTCGGAAGCTTTCTTT.

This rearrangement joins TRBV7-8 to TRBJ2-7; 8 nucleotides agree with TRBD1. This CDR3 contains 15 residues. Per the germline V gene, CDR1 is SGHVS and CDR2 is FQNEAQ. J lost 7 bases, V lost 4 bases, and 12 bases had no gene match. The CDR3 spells CASSSGADRGGEQYF. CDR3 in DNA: TGTGCCAGCAGCTCCGGGGCAGACAGGGGCGGGGAGCAGTACTTC.

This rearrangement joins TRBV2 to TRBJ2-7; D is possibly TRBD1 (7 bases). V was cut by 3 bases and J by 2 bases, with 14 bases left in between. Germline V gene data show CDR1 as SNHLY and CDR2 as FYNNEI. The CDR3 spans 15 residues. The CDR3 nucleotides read TGTGCCAGCAGTGAGAGGCAGGGGGGACCCTACGAGCAGTACTTC. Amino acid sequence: CASSERQGGPYEQYF.

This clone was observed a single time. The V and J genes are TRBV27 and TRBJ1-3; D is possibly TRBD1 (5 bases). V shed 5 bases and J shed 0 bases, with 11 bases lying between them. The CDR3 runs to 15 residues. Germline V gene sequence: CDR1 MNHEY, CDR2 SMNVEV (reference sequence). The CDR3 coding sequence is TGTGCCAGCAGTCGTGACAGAAGCTCTGGAAACACCATATATTTT. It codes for CASSRDRSSGNTIYF.

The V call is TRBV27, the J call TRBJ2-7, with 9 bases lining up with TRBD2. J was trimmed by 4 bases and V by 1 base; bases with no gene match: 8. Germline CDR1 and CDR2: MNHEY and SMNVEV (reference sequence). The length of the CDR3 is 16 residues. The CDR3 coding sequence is TGTGCCAGCAGTTTATACGGGACTAGCTATTCGTACGAGCAGTACTTC. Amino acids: CASSLYGTSYSYEQYF.

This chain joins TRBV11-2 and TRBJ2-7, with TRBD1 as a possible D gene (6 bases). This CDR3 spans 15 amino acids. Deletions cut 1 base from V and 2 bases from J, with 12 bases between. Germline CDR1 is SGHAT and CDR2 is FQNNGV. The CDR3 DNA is TGTGCCAGCAGCTTAGCGAACAGGGCCCCCTACGAGCAGTACTTC. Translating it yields CASSLANRAPYEQYF.

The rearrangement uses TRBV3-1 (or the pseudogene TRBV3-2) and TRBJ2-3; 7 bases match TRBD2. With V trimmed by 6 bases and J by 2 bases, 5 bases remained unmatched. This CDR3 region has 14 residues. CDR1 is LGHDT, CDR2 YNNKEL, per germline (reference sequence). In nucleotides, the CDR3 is TGTGCCAGCAGGGAGAGCGGGGACACAGATACGCAGTATTTT. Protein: CASRESGDTDTQYF.

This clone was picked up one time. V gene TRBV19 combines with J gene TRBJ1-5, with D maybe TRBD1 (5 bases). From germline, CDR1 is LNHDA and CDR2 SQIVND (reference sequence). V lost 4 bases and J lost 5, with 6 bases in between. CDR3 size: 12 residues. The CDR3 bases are TGTGCCAGTAGTAGGGGCTATCAGCCCCAGCATTTT. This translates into CASSRGYQPQHF.

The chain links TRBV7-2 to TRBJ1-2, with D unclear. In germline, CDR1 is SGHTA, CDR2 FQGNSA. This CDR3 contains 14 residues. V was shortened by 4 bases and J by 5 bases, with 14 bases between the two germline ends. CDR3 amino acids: CASSYLPLNYGYTF. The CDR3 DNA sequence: TGTGCCAGCAGCTATCTTCCGCTAAATTATGGCTACACCTTC.

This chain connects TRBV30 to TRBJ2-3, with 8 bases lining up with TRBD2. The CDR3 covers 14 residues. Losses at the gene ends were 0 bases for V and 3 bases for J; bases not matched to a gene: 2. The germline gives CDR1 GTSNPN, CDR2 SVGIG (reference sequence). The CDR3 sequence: CAWSVGGVTDTQYF. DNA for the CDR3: TGTGCCTGGAGTGTCGGGGGGGTTACAGATACGCAGTATTTT.

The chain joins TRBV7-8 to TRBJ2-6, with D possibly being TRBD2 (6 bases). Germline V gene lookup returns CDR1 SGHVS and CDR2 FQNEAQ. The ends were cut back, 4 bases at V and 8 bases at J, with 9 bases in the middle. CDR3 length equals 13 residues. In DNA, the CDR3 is TGTGCCAGCAGCTCCCGGGGGTCCAACGTCCTGACTTTC. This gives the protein CASSSRGSNVLTF.